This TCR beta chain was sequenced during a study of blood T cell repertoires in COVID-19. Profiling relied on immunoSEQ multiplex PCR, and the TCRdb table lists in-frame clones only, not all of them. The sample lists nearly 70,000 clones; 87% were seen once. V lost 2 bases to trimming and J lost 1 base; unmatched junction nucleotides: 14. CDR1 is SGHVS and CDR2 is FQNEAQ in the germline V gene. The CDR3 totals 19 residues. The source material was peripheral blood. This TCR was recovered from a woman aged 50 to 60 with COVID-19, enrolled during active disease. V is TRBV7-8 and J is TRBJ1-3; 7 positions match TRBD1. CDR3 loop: CASSLYRAGGFNSGNTIYF. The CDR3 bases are TGTGCCAGCAGCTTATACCGAGCAGGGGGATTTAATTCTGGAAACACCATATATTTT.